The next 25 T cell receptor beta chains were all read from a single sample in a study of T-cell reconstitution after alpha-beta-depleted transplantation in children. The TCRbeta library incorporated unique molecular identifiers. A single record per CDR3 protein comes from TCRdb applying MiXCR to the PCR reads. The sample shows about 340,000 distinct CDR3 sequences, roughly 16% of them seen only once. Sequences were derived from PBMCs, mostly from graft donor cells, sampled 360 days after TCRalphabeta/CD19-depleted stem cell transplant. The receptors come from a male patient aged 2-15 years who had a stem cell transplant for acute lymphoblastic leukemia, so the T cells may come from the graft donor.

This clonotype has ten or more counts. The V call is TRBV20-1, the J call TRBJ2-3, with 12 bases matching TRBD2. The CDR3 sequence is 18 residues long. Per the germline V gene, CDR1 is DFQATT and CDR2 is SNEGSKA (reference sequence). V lost 2 bases and J lost 8; bases outside the gene matches: 17. The CDR3 region is CSARFADGLAGGWSTQYF. In nucleotides, the CDR3 is TGCAGTGCTAGATTCGCAGACGGGCTAGCGGGAGGGTGGAGTACGCAGTATTTT.

The chain combines TRBV12-3 or TRBV12-4 with TRBJ2-5, with D perhaps TRBD1 (5 bases). V lost 3 bases and J lost 3, with 8 bases in between. The CDR3 sequence is 13 residues long. CDR3: CASSFRGKETQYF. In DNA form, the CDR3 reads TGTGCCAGCAGTTTTAGGGGTAAAGAGACCCAGTACTTC.

This rearrangement joins TRBV5-6 to TRBJ2-5; 7 bases match TRBD2. The CDR3 is made up of 13 amino acids. V shed 3 bases, J shed 5 bases, and the junction held 4 bases outside the gene matches. Germline V gene sequence: CDR1 SGHDT, CDR2 YYEEEE. CDR3 region: CASSWSGTETQYF. Written as DNA, the CDR3 is TGTGCCAGCAGCTGGAGCGGGACGGAGACCCAGTACTTC.

This clonotype was counted between two and nine times. This chain uses TRBV25-1 with TRBJ1-2; 10 bases line up with TRBD1. Germline CDR1 is MGHDK and CDR2 is SYGVNS. Trimming removed 4 bases from V and 3 bases from J; junction bases left unmatched: 17. The CDR3 extends over 19 amino acids. CDR3 DNA: TGTGCCAGCAGTGGGCGCCGATTCCGTGTGGGGACAGGGGACTATGGCTACACCTTC. Residues: CASSGRRFRVGTGDYGYTF.

This clonotype turned up a few times. The chain couples TRBV18 to TRBJ2-5, with D possibly called TRBD1 or TRBD2 (5 bases each). V lost 8 bases to trimming and J lost 3 bases, with 10 bases between them. CDR3 size: 12 residues. The germline V gene encodes CDR1 KGHSH and CDR2 LQKENI. The CDR3 reads CASGGGKETQYF. The CDR3 DNA reads as TGTGCCAGCGGTGGGGGAAAAGAGACCCAGTACTTC.

The genes are TRBV4-2 and TRBJ2-7; TRBD1 matches 9 bases. This CDR3 contains 15 residues. Trimming cost V 3 bases and J 4 bases; bases outside gene matches: 7. Germline loops: CDR1 LGHNA, CDR2 YNFKEQ. The CDR3 loop reads CASSQNTGGGYEQYF. CDR3 nucleotides: TGTGCCAGCAGCCAGAACACAGGGGGCGGGTACGAGCAGTACTTC.

V usage is TRBV19 and J usage is TRBJ1-5; D possibly corresponds to TRBD1 (6 bases). V was trimmed by 6 bases and J by 5 bases, leaving 14 bases between them. The CDR3 has 14 residues. Germline V gene data show CDR1 as LNHDA and CDR2 as SQIVND (reference sequence). The CDR3 DNA reads TGTGCCAGTAGGCCGTACAGGGAAGATCAGCCCCAGCATTTT. Its protein is CASRPYREDQPQHF. The full variable domain, completed using reference TRBV19 and TRBJ1-5, is DGGITQSPKYLFRKEGQNVTLSCEQNLNHDAMYWYRQDPGQGLRLIYYSQIVNDFQKGDIAEGYSVSREKKESFPLTVTSAQKNPTAFYLCASRPYREDQPQHFGDGTRLSIL.

The chain links TRBV4-3 to TRBJ2-3, with D maybe TRBD1 (7 bases). The CDR3 has 17 residues. Germline V gene data show CDR1 as LGHNA and CDR2 as YSLEER. Trimming left V 2 bases short and J 2 bases short, with 17 bases between. The CDR3: CASSQPPAGQFTDTQYF. The CDR3 DNA follows: TGCGCCAGCAGCCAACCACCGGCGGGACAGTTCACAGATACGCAGTATTTT.

The chain links TRBV5-1 to TRBJ1-4; D perhaps matches TRBD1 (6 bases). V shed 7 bases and J shed 3 bases, with 13 bases lying between them. The CDR3 length is 14 residues. The germline CDR1 and CDR2 sequences are SGHRS and YFSETQ. The CDR3 spells CASSTAGANEKLFF. The CDR3 DNA reads TGCGCCAGCTCCACCGCAGGGGCTAATGAAAAACTGTTTTTT.

This clonotype was recorded many times. CDR3 region: CASSLGGLPLHF. In DNA form, the CDR3 reads TGTGCCAGCAGCTTAGGAGGGTTGCCCCTCCACTTT. The chain recombines TRBV11-2 with TRBJ1-6, with D hard to call. Germline V CDR1 and CDR2: SGHAT, FQNNGV. V was trimmed by 1 base and J by 13 bases, leaving 8 bases between them. This CDR3 has 12 residues. Full variable domain (missing parts from reference TRBV11-2 and TRBJ1-6): EAGVAQSPRYKIIEKRQSVAFWCNPISGHATLYWYQQILGQGPKLLIQFQNNGVVDDSQLPKDRFSAERLKGVDSTLKIQPAKLEDSAVYLCASSLGGLPLHFGNGTRLTVT.

This clonotype was observed at least ten times. The V call is TRBV4-3, the J call TRBJ2-2; a possible D gene is TRBD1 (5 bases). The CDR3 has 17 amino acids. CDR1 and CDR2 from the germline V gene are LGHNA and YSLEER. Trimming cost V 4 bases and J 6 bases, with 21 bases left between them. The CDR3 DNA follows: TGCGCCAGCAGCCCCAAATTCTGGGGCAGGTCGTCCGGGGAGCTGTTTTTT. Its translation is CASSPKFWGRSSGELFF.

This clonotype appeared a few times. This chain links TRBV9 with TRBJ1-5, with no clear D. CDR3 length: 14 residues. CDR1 SGDLS and CDR2 YYNGEE come from the germline V gene. Trimming stripped 2 bases from V and 3 bases from J, with 9 bases between. In nucleotides, the CDR3 is TGTGCCAGCAGCGTTGGAGGTTACAATCAGCCCCAGCATTTT. Protein sequence: CASSVGGYNQPQHF.

A few counts support this clonotype. The rearrangement joins TRBV5-1 to TRBJ2-7; tentatively, D is TRBD1 (5 bases). Germline CDR1 and CDR2: SGHRS and YFSETQ. The CDR3 extends over 15 amino acids. Trimming cost V 0 bases and J 2 bases, with 12 bases left between them. The CDR3 DNA follows: TGCGCCAGCAGCTTGGTGGGGCAAATTACCTACGAGCAGTACTTC. Its translation is CASSLVGQITYEQYF.

This clonotype was seen at least ten times. The V gene is TRBV14, the J gene TRBJ2-4; weak D call: TRBD2 (7 bases). Germline assignment: CDR1 SGHDN and CDR2 FVKESK. Trimming took off 3 bases at V and 3 bases at J, with 9 bases between the two ends. The CDR3 consists of 14 residues. The CDR3 loop reads CASSHRGGKNIQYF. In DNA, the CDR3 is TGTGCCAGCAGCCATAGGGGGGGCAAAAACATTCAGTACTTC.

This clonotype has only a few counts. V gene TRBV30 combines with J gene TRBJ1-1, with TRBD1 matching 7 bases. CDR3 length: 12 amino acids. Trimming cost V 0 bases and J 10 bases; bases outside gene matches: 5. Germline-derived CDR1 and CDR2 are GTSNPN and SVGIG (reference sequence). The CDR3 here is CAWSVTGTVAFF. Written as DNA, the CDR3 is TGTGCCTGGAGTGTAACGGGGACAGTAGCTTTCTTT.

The rearrangement uses TRBV7-2 and TRBJ2-5, with D possibly matching TRBD2 (5 bases). This CDR3 has 15 residues. V was trimmed by 3 bases and J by 5 bases, leaving 16 bases between them. The V gene's germline CDR1 is SGHTA and CDR2 FQGNSA. In DNA, the CDR3 is TGTGCCAGCAGCTTTGCGCTAGAGGGATGGGAGACCCAGTACTTC. Translating gives CASSFALEGWETQYF.

The chain couples TRBV9 to TRBJ2-1, with 7 bases that match TRBD1. In germline, CDR1 is SGDLS, CDR2 YYNGEE. The CDR3 consists of 16 residues. Trimming at V came to 4 bases and at J to 2 bases, leaving 9 bases not matched to a gene. The CDR3 loop is CASSPPSQGPYNEQFF. The CDR3 coding sequence is TGTGCCAGCAGCCCCCCCTCACAGGGGCCCTACAATGAGCAGTTCTTC.

This clonotype has more than one count but fewer than ten. The chain uses TRBV20-1 and TRBJ2-3; perhaps D is TRBD1 or TRBD2 (5 bases each). This CDR3 contains 14 residues. Trimming removed 3 bases from V and 2 bases from J, with 12 bases in between. CDR1 and CDR2 (germline): DFQATT, SNEGSKA (reference sequence). DNA of the CDR3: TGCAGTGCTAGTTTGCTCGGGACCACAGATACGCAGTATTTT. Protein: CSASLLGTTDTQYF.

This clonotype showed up just once. In nucleotides, the CDR3 is TGCGCCAGCAGCCAAGACAGGGTCCGGGGCCGCGCCGAACGGCATGAGCAGTTCTTC. This gives the protein CASSQDRVRGRAERHEQFF. The chain carries TRBV4-3 and TRBJ2-1; D assignment may be TRBD1 or TRBD2 (5 bases each). This CDR3 contains 19 residues. Germline lookup yields CDR1 LGHNA and CDR2 YSLEER. The ends were cut back, 0 bases at V and 8 bases at J, with 26 bases in the middle.

This clonotype has a count of ten or more. The chain is built from TRBV28 and TRBJ2-3; D gene unclear. This CDR3 contains 14 residues. The V gene lost 6 bases and the J gene lost 0 bases, with 10 bases spanning the gap. CDR1 is MDHEN, CDR2 SYDVKM, per germline. The CDR3 sequence: CASSLVPSTDTQYF. CDR3 DNA: TGTGCCAGCAGCTTAGTCCCTAGCACAGATACGCAGTATTTT.

This clonotype was recorded at least ten times. This chain joins TRBV3-1 and TRBJ2-7, with D unclear. This CDR3 has 12 residues. Germline CDR1 is LGHDT and CDR2 is YNNKEL (reference sequence). Trimming took off 1 base at V and 3 bases at J, with 4 bases between the two ends. Here the CDR3 DNA reads TGTGCCAGCAGCCAAGGACTCTACGAGCAGTACTTC. Its protein product is CASSQGLYEQYF.

The J gene is TRBJ2-3, the V gene TRBV15; D uncertain. The CDR3 contains 15 residues. The ends were cut back, 2 bases at V and 2 bases at J, with 11 bases in the middle. Germline V gene sequence: CDR1 LNHNV, CDR2 YYDKDF (reference sequence). The CDR3 nucleotides read TGTGCCACCAGCAGACACGGGTCCCCCACAGATACGCAGTATTTT. Amino acid sequence: CATSRHGSPTDTQYF.

This rearrangement joins TRBV4-3 to TRBJ2-7; D is uncertain. This CDR3 is 14 amino acids long. The germline gives CDR1 LGHNA, CDR2 YSLEER. The V and J ends lost 0 bases and 3 bases respectively, with 9 bases between them. The CDR3 sequence is CASSQDSRHYEQYF. The CDR3 region has the DNA TGCGCCAGCAGCCAAGATAGTAGGCACTACGAGCAGTACTTC.

This chain joins TRBV7-9 and TRBJ1-1; D is unresolved. The CDR3 runs to 13 residues. Germline loops: CDR1 SEHNR, CDR2 FQNEAQ (reference sequence). V lost 4 bases, J lost 8 bases, and 14 bases lay in between. CDR3 in DNA: TGTGCCAGCAGCTCGAAAGGTCCGAACGAAGCTTTCTTT. Amino acid sequence: CASSSKGPNEAFF.

This chain joins TRBV5-1 and TRBJ2-7, with D unclear. The CDR3 loop spans 14 amino acids. Germline values: CDR1 SGHRS, CDR2 YFSETQ. Deletions cut 6 bases from V and 2 bases from J, with 15 bases between. CDR3 sequence reads: CASTDGWLTYEQYF. CDR3 DNA sequence: TGCGCCAGCACCGATGGGTGGTTAACCTACGAGCAGTACTTC. Based on the CDR3 plus reference TRBV5-1 and TRBJ2-7, the full variable domain is KAGVTQTPRYLIKTRGQQVTLSCSPISGHRSVSWYQQTPGQGLQFLFEYFSETQRNKGNFPGRFSGRQFSNSRSEMNVSTLELGDSALYLCASTDGWLTYEQYFGPGTRLTVT.